The 18 T cell receptor beta chains given below trace back to one sample, sequenced in a study of T cell responses to AZD1222 COVID-19 vaccine. Only in-frame clones appear in the TCRdb table, and some are missing; sequencing was by immunoSEQ multiplex PCR. This sample has some 110,000 clones, with roughly 88% found just once. Source: peripheral blood, taken on day 0 of AZD1222 vaccination. Receptors were obtained from an adult in good health.

The CDR3 DNA sequence: TGTGCCAGCTCACCAGACCCCTTATCCACAGATACGCAGTATTTT. Translation gives CASSPDPLSTDTQYF. The genes are TRBV18 and TRBJ2-3, with unresolved D. The CDR3 extends over 15 amino acids. Trimming shortened V by 2 bases and J by 2 bases, and 11 bases separated the two germline ends. Germline V gene data show CDR1 as KGHSH and CDR2 as LQKENI.

This clone has just one count. The V call is TRBV6-5, the J call TRBJ2-1, with 11 bases identical to TRBD1. CDR1 is MNHEY and CDR2 is SVGAGI in the germline V gene. The CDR3 has 16 amino acids. V was pared by 4 bases and J by 8 bases, with 10 bases of the junction left unmatched. DNA for the CDR3: TGTGCCAGCAGTTCCCCCCGGGACAGGGGGACCGATGAGCAGTTCTTC. It codes for CASSSPRDRGTDEQFF.

The gene calls are TRBV5-1 and TRBJ2-4, with a possible D match to TRBD1 (6 bases). In germline, CDR1 is SGHRS, CDR2 YFSETQ. V was trimmed by 0 bases and J by 0 bases, leaving 10 bases between them. The CDR3 has 16 residues. The CDR3 DNA reads as TGCGCCAGCAGCTTGGAGACAGGACTAGCCAAAAACATTCAGTACTTC. Translated, it gives CASSLETGLAKNIQYF. Drawing the rest from reference TRBV5-1 and TRBJ2-4, the complete variable domain is KAGVTQTPRYLIKTRGQQVTLSCSPISGHRSVSWYQQTPGQGLQFLFEYFSETQRNKGNFPGRFSGRQFSNSRSEMNVSTLELGDSALYLCASSLETGLAKNIQYFGAGTRLSVL.

The rearrangement joins TRBV24-1 to TRBJ2-7; D is ambiguous. This CDR3 is 14 amino acids long. Germline V CDR1 and CDR2: KGHDR, SFDVKD. Deletions cut 3 bases from V and 1 base from J, with 9 bases between. The CDR3 coding sequence is TGTGCCACCAGTGATCCCGCCCGATCCTACGAGCAGTACTTC. Translation: CATSDPARSYEQYF.

V usage is TRBV7-9 and J usage is TRBJ1-1; 9 bases align to TRBD1. Germline values: CDR1 SEHNR, CDR2 FQNEAQ (reference sequence). This CDR3 is 15 amino acids long. Unmatched junction bases numbered 9, after V lost 5 bases and J lost 5 bases. CDR3 nucleotide sequence: TGTGCCAGCAGCCCTCACAGGGGGCGGAGGACTGAAGCTTTCTTT. Its translation: CASSPHRGRRTEAFF.

The genes are TRBV30 and TRBJ1-5; possible D gene TRBD1, 5 bases. The CDR3 has 15 residues. The germline V gene encodes CDR1 GTSNPN and CDR2 SVGIG (reference sequence). Trimming pared 0 bases from V and 4 bases from J, leaving 13 bases between. This CDR3 reads CAWSVRAGPNQPQHF. DNA for the CDR3: TGTGCCTGGAGTGTGCGCGCAGGGCCGAATCAGCCCCAGCATTTT.

This clone has just one count. This rearrangement joins TRBV24-1 to TRBJ1-6, with 8 bases that match TRBD1. Germline V CDR1 and CDR2: KGHDR, SFDVKD. The CDR3 runs 15 residues. V was clipped by 9 bases and J by 9 bases; unmatched bases: 12. CDR3 loop: CATAFRGQAASPLHF. The CDR3 DNA is TGTGCCACCGCGTTTAGGGGACAGGCTGCTTCACCCCTCCACTTT.

V usage is TRBV29-1 and J usage is TRBJ2-7; 11 nucleotides align to TRBD1. Germline CDR1 is SQVTM and CDR2 is ANQGSEA. After removal of 6 bases from V and 6 bases from J, the junction contained 13 bases not matched to a gene. This CDR3 contains 15 residues. The CDR3 is CSVPGTGGEGSEQYF. DNA for the CDR3: TGCAGCGTCCCGGGGACAGGGGGTGAAGGGAGCGAGCAGTACTTC.

The rearrangement uses TRBV6-1 and TRBJ1-3, with TRBD1 as a possible D gene (5 bases). CDR3 length equals 15 residues. Germline V CDR1 and CDR2: MNHNS, SASEGT. V shed 2 bases and J shed 2 bases, with 10 bases lying between them. The DNA for the CDR3 is TGTGCCAGCAGTGAATTTAGACAGCCTGGAAACACCATATATTTT. It translates to CASSEFRQPGNTIYF.

This clone was picked up one time. This chain connects TRBV7-2 to TRBJ1-1; D is perhaps TRBD1 (5 bases). Germline V gene data show CDR1 as SGHTA and CDR2 as FQGNSA. The CDR3 totals 14 residues. V shed 5 bases and J shed 1 base, with 11 bases lying between them. The CDR3 loop reads CASSPRRGNTEAFF. The CDR3 DNA reads TGTGCCAGCAGCCCAAGGAGGGGGAACACTGAAGCTTTCTTT.

The sample holds a few counts of this clone. This chain connects TRBV24-1 to TRBJ1-5; tentatively, D is TRBD1 (6 bases). CDR3 length: 14 amino acids. Trimming took off 5 bases at V and 0 bases at J, with 7 bases between the two ends. CDR1 is KGHDR, CDR2 SFDVKD, per germline. Written as DNA, the CDR3 is TGTGCCACCAGTGGGGGGCATAGCAATCAGCCCCAGCATTTT. Its protein is CATSGGHSNQPQHF.

DNA for the CDR3: TGTGCCAGCATTCCCAGGACAGGGGGACTCTACGAGCAGTACTTC. Translation: CASIPRTGGLYEQYF. The rearrangement uses TRBV28 and TRBJ2-7, with TRBD1 matching 10 bases. From germline, CDR1 is MDHEN and CDR2 SYDVKM. The CDR3 loop spans 15 amino acids. With 7 bases clipped from V and 3 bases from J, the junction kept 9 bases outside the gene matches. Full variable domain (missing parts from reference TRBV28 and TRBJ2-7): DVKVTQSSRYLVKRTGEKVFLECVQDMDHENMFWYRQDPGLGLRLIYFSYDVKMKEKGDIPEGYSVSREKKERFSLILESASTNQTSMYLCASIPRTGGLYEQYFGPGTRLTVT.

This chain uses TRBV28 with TRBJ1-4; D is perhaps TRBD1 (6 bases). Germline CDR1 and CDR2: MDHEN and SYDVKM. V lost 3 bases and J 0 bases, leaving 11 bases between the germline ends. The CDR3 has 16 residues. This chain's CDR3 is CASSFGGGTTNEKLFF. The CDR3 region has the DNA TGTGCCAGCAGTTTTGGGGGCGGTACAACTAATGAAAAACTGTTTTTT.

The chain combines TRBV12-3 or TRBV12-4 with TRBJ2-7; 8 nucleotides align to TRBD1. The CDR3 has 12 amino acids. The J segment lost 7 bases and the V segment lost 8 bases, leaving 7 bases of the junction unmatched. CDR3 nucleotide sequence: TGTGCCAGCCGACAGGGGTCGGGGGAGCAGTACTTC. Its translation is CASRQGSGEQYF.

The rearrangement uses TRBV28 and TRBJ2-3; D unresolved. The CDR3 is made up of 13 amino acids. The germline V and J ends were trimmed by 8 bases and 1 base, with 10 bases remaining between them. The V gene's germline CDR1 is MDHEN and CDR2 SYDVKM. CDR3 loop: CASFTVGTDTQYF. CDR3 nucleotide sequence: TGTGCCAGCTTCACCGTGGGCACAGATACGCAGTATTTT.

The gene calls are TRBV19 and TRBJ2-3; TRBD1 is a possible D gene (6 bases). The length of the CDR3 is 16 residues. Trimming removed 5 bases at V and 0 bases at J, with 15 bases between. Per the germline V gene, CDR1 is LNHDA and CDR2 is SQIVND (reference sequence). The CDR3 DNA sequence: TGTGCCAGTAGTGCCTACAGGGTCGGCAGCACAGATACGCAGTATTTT. Its translation is CASSAYRVGSTDTQYF.

The chain has TRBV6-5 and TRBJ2-5, with D unresolved. CDR1 is MNHEY and CDR2 is SVGAGI in the germline V gene. V shed 5 bases and J shed 5 bases, with 12 bases lying between them. The length of the CDR3 is 13 residues. The CDR3 here is CASSLTWVETQYF. The CDR3, as DNA: TGTGCCAGCAGTCTAACGTGGGTGGAGACCCAGTACTTC.

The chain uses TRBV2 and TRBJ2-3; the D gene could be TRBD1 or TRBD2 (5 bases each). V was shortened by 7 bases and J by 5 bases, with 13 bases between the two germline ends. The CDR3 runs 13 residues. Germline lookup yields CDR1 SNHLY and CDR2 FYNNEI. The CDR3 DNA is TGTGCCAGCACCCTGGGACGGGGAGATACGCAGTATTTT. Amino acids: CASTLGRGDTQYF.